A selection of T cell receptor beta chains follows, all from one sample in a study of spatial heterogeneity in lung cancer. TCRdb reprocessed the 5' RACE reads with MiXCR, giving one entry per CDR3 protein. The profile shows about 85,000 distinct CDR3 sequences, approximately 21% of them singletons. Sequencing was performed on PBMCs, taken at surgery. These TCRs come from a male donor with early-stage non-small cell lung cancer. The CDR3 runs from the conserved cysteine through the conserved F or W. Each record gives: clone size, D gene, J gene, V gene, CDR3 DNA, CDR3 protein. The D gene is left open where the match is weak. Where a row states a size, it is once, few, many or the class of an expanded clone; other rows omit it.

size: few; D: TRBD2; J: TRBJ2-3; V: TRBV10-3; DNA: TGTGCCATCTGCTCCGGGACTAGCGGTCCGGATACGCAGTATTTT; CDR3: CAICSGTSGPDTQYF
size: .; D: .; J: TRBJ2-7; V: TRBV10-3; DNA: TGTGCCATCAGTGCCCCCTTATCGGGGTCCCCAACCTACGAGCAGTACTTC; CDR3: CAISAPLSGSPTYEQYF
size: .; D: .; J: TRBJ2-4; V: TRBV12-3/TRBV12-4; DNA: TGTGCCAGCAGTTTAGGGGGCCACAGGGTGGGCAAAAACATTCAGTACTTC; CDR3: CASSLGGHRVGKNIQYF
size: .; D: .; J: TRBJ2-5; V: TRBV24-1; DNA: TGTGCCACCAGTGATTCGGGCCCCCGAGAGACCCAGTACTTC; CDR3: CATSDSGPRETQYF
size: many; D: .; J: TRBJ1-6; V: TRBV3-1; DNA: TGTGCCAGCAGCCAAACAGACACGGAGCATTCACCCCTCCACTTT; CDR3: CASSQTDTEHSPLHF
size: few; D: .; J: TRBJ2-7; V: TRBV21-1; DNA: TGTGCCAGCAGCAAAGAGGTCTCGGGACCTTTAAGTTTAGTCCCACTCTACGAGCAGTACTTC; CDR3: CASSKEVSGPLSLVPLYEQYF
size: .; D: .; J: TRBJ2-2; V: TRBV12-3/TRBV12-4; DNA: TGTGCCAGCAGTTTGAGGCACACCGGGGAGCTGTTTTTT; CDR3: CASSLRHTGELFF
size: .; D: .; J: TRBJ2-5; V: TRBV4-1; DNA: TGCGCCAGCAGCCAAGTGGGGGAAGGGACCCAGTACTTC; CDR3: CASSQVGEGTQYF
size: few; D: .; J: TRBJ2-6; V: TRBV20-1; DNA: TGCAGTGCTTTCCCCAGCGGCTCTGGGGCCAACGTCCTGACTTTC; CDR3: CSAFPSGSGANVLTF
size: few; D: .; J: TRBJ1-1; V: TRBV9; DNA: TGTGCCAGCAGCGTAGACCCGGGGCTCGAAGACAGTGAAGCTTTCTTT; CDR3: CASSVDPGLEDSEAFF
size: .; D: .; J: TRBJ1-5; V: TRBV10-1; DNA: TGCGCCAGCAGTGAGAAGGGACCTCCCTCGGCCCAGCATTTT; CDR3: CASSEKGPPSAQHF
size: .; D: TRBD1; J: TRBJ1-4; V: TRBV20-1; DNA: TGCAGTGCTTCTGGGGGACAGAGGGAAAAACTGTTTTTT; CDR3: CSASGGQREKLFF
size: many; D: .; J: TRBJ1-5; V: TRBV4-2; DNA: TGTGCCAGCAGCTCCGACTCTAGCAATCAGCCCCAGCATTTT; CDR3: CASSSDSSNQPQHF
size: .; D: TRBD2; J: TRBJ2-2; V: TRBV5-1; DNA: TGCGCCAGCAGCTCAACTAGCGGAGCGAACACCGGGGAGCTGTTTTTT; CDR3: CASSSTSGANTGELFF
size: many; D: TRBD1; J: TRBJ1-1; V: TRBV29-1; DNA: TGCAGCGTTATGACAGGGGGCTCGCGGGAAGCTTTCTTT; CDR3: CSVMTGGSREAFF
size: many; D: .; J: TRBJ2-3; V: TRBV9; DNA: TGTGCCAGCAGCGTAGAGGGACTTCGCACAGATACGCAGTATTTT; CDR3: CASSVEGLRTDTQYF
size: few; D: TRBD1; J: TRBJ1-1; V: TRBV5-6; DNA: TGTGCCAGCAGCGCGGGACAGGGGCGGAACACTGAAGCTTTCTTT; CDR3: CASSAGQGRNTEAFF
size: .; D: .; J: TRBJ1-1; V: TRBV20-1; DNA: TGCAGTGCTAGAGATCTAACAAGCCTTTACACTGAAGCTTTCTTT; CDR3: CSARDLTSLYTEAFF
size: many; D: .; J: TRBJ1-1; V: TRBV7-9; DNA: TGTGCCAGCAGCTTAGATCAGAACACTGAAGCTTTCTTT; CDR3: CASSLDQNTEAFF
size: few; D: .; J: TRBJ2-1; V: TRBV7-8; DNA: TGTGCCAGCAGCTTTATAGACACCTACAATGAGCAGTTCTTC; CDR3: CASSFIDTYNEQFF
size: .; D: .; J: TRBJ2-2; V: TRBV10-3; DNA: TGTGCCATCGGCTCCCCCCCCGGGGAGCTGTTTTTT; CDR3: CAIGSPPGELFF
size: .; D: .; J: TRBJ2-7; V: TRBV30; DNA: TGTGCCTTTACGGGGGGCCCTACCTACGAGCAGTACTTC; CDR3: CAFTGGPTYEQYF
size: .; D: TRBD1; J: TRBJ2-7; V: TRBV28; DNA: TGTGCCAGCAGTTTGAATCAGGGGGCGGGTGGCTACGAGCAGTACTTC; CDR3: CASSLNQGAGGYEQYF
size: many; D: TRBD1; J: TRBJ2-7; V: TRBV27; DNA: TGTGCCATCCAAAACCTACATACCGGGACAGGGACGAGTGAGCAGTACTTC; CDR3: CAIQNLHTGTGTSEQYF
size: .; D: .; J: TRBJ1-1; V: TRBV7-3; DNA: TGTGCCAGCAGCTTGTCAGAGAACACTGAAGCTTTCTTT; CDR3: CASSLSENTEAFF
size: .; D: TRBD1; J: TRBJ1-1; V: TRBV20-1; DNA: TGCAGTGCTTCCCAGGGGGCGAAGACTGAAGCTTTCTTT; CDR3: CSASQGAKTEAFF
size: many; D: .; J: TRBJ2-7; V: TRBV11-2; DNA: TGTGCCAGCAGCTTAGCTCCTCAGTACTACGAGCAGTACTTC; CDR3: CASSLAPQYYEQYF
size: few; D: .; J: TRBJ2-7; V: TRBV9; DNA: TGTGCCAGCAGCGTAGGGGTCGGGAGCTCCTACGAGCAGTACTTC; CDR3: CASSVGVGSSYEQYF
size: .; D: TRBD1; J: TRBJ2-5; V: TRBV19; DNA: TGTGCCAGTAGTGACAGGGGAGAGACCCAGTACTTC; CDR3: CASSDRGETQYF